This entry concerns a single T cell receptor (beta chain). The sample belongs to a study of blood T cell repertoires in COVID-19. The table came from immunoSEQ multiplex PCR; TCRdb's copy has only in-frame clones and leaves some out. In the table there are 190,000 or so clones, around 87% of which are singletons. The source is a man aged 35-49 years with active or convalescent COVID-19. Sample: peripheral blood.

In DNA form, the CDR3 reads TGCGCCAGCAGCATGAATCCACAGGGAGGGAGCACTGAAGCTTTCTTT. As protein: CASSMNPQGGSTEAFF. The chain carries TRBV4-3 and TRBJ1-1, with D perhaps matching TRBD1 (6 bases). V dropped 5 bases and J dropped 4 bases, with 20 bases sitting between them. CDR3 length equals 16 residues. Looked up from germline, CDR1 is LGHNA and CDR2 is YSLEER.